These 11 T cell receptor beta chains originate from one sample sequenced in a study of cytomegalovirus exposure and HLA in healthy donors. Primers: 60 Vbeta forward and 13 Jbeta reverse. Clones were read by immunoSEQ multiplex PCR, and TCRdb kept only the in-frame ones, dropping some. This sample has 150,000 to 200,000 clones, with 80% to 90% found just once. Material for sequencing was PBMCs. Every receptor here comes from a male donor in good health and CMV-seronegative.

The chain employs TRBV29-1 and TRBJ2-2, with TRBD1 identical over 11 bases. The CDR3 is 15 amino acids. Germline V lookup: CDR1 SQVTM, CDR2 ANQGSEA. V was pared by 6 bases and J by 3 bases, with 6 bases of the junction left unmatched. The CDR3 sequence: CSVPGQGVYTGELFF. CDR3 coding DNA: TGCAGCGTGCCGGGACAGGGGGTGTACACCGGGGAGCTGTTTTTT.

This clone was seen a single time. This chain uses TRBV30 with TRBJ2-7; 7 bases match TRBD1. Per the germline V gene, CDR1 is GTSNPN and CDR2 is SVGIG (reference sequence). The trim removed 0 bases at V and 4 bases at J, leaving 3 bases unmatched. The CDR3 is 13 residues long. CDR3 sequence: CAWSVHRGYEQYF. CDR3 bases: TGTGCCTGGAGTGTACACAGGGGTTACGAGCAGTACTTC.

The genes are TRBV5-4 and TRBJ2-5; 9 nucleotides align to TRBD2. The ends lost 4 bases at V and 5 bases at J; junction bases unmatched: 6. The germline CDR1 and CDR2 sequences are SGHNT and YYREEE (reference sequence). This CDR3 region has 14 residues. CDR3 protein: CASSPRGGAETQYF. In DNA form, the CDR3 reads TGTGCCAGCAGCCCGCGCGGGGGGGCGGAGACCCAGTACTTC.

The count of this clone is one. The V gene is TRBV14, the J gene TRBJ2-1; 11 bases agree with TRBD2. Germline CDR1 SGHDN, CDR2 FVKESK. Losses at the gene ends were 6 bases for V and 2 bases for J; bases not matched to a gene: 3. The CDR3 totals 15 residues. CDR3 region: CASSRSGRAYNEQFF. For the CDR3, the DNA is TGTGCCAGCAGTCGTAGCGGGAGGGCCTACAATGAGCAGTTCTTC.

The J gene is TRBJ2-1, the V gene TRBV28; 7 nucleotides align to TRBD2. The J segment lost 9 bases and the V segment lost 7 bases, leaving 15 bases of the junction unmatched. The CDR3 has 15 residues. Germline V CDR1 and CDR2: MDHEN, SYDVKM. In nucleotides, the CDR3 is TGTGCCAGCAATTTGGATTCGGTAGCGGGTGTTGAGCAGTTCTTC. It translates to CASNLDSVAGVEQFF.

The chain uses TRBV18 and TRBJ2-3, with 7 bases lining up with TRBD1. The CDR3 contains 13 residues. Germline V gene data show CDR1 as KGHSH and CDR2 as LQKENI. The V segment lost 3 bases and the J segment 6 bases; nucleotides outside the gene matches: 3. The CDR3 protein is CASSPIQGDTQYF. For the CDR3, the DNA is TGTGCCAGCTCACCCATACAGGGGGATACGCAGTATTTT.

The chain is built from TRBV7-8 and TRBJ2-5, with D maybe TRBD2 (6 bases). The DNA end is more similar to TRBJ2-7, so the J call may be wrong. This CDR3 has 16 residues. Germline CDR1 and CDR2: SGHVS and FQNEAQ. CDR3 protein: CASSYPTEPGLYEQYF. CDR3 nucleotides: TGTGCCAGCAGTTACCCGACAGAACCGGGACTGTACGAGCAGTACTTC.

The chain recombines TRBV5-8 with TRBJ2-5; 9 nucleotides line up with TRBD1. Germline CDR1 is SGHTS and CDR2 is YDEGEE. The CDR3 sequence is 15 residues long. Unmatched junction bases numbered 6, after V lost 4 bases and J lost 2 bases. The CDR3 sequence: CASSQDRGLQETQYF. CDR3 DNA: TGTGCCAGCAGCCAGGACAGGGGTTTACAAGAGACCCAGTACTTC.

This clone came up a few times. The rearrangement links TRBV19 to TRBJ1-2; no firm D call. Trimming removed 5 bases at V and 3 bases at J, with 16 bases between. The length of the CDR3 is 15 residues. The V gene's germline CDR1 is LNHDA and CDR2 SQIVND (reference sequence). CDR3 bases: TGTGCCAGTAGTCTAGGGTTCAACGCGGACTATGGCTACACCTTC. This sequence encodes CASSLGFNADYGYTF. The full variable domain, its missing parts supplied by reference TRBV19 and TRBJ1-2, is DGGITQSPKYLFRKEGQNVTLSCEQNLNHDAMYWYRQDPGQGLRLIYYSQIVNDFQKGDIAEGYSVSREKKESFPLTVTSAQKNPTAFYLCASSLGFNADYGYTFGSGTRLTVV.

CDR3: CATLQGRAYEQYF. The CDR3 nucleotides are TGTGCCACCTTACAGGGCCGGGCCTACGAGCAGTACTTC. V and J are TRBV28 and TRBJ2-7; a weak D match, TRBD1 (6 bases). Germline CDR1 is MDHEN and CDR2 is SYDVKM. This CDR3 contains 13 residues. Between the trimmed V and J ends, which lost 10 bases and 2 bases, there was a span of 15 bases.

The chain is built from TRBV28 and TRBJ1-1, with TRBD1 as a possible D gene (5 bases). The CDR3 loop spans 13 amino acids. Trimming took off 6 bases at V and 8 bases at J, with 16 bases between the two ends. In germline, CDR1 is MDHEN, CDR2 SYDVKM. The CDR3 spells CASRGGTRQEAFF. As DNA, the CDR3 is TGTGCCAGCAGGGGGGGGACTAGGCAAGAAGCTTTCTTT.